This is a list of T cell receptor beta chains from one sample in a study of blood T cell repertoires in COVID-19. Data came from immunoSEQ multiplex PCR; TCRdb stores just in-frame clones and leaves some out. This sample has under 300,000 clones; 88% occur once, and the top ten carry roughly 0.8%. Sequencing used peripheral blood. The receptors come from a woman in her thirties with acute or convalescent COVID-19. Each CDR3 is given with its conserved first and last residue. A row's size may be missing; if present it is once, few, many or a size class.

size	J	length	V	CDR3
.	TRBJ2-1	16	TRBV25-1	CASRDQGGRGLNEQFF
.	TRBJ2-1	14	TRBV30	CAWWGLAEYNEQFF
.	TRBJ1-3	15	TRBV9	CASSVAGGGGNTIYF
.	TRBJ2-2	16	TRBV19	CASSILGTPVTGELFF
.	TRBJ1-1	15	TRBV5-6	CASSWGTVQNTEAFF
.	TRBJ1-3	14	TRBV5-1	CASSLVAGGNTIYF
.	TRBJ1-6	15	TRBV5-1	CASSLGDRANSPLHF
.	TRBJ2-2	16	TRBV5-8	CASSLLGGATTGELFF
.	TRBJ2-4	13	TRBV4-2	CAVAGGTKNIQYF
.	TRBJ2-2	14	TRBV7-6	CASSLIEGAGELFF
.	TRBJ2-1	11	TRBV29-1	CSVFPNNEQFF
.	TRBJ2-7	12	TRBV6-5	CASSRQGGMPYF
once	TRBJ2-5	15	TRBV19	CASSIGGGSDETQYF
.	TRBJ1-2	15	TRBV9	CASRGPRMSNYGYTF
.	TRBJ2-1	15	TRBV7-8	CASSLSGGNLGEQFF
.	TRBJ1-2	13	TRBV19	CASSIAIDYGYTF
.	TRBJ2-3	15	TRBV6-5	CASRAGTGGTDTQYF
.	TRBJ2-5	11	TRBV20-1	CSARREPTTYF
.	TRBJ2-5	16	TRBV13	CASSLGAGGPKETQYF
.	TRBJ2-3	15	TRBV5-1	CASRSGAGITDTQYF
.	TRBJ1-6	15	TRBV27	CASSLSGTGASPLHF
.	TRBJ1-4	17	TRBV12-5	CASGLPPGRQGREKLFF
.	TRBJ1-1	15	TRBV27	CASSPRQGRYTEAFF
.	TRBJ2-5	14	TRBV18	CASSPGTAQETQYF
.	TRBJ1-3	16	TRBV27	CASTARQGNPLGTIYF
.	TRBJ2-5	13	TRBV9	CASSTGGPGTQYF
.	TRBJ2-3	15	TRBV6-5	CASSYLQPRGDTQYF
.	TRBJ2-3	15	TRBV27	CASSVRGTWPDTQYF
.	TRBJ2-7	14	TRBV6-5	CASKSGTQPLEQYF
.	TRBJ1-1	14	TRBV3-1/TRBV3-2	CASSQVSTYREAFF
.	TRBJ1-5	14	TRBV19	CASSTRTGNQPQHF
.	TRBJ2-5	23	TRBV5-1	CASSFFFLGQGTSGRTSEETQYF
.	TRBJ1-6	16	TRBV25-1	CASSARVGLSNSPLHF
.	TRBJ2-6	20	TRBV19	CASSVLSRASRVGGANVLTF
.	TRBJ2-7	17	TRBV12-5	CASGPSPGLAGGGEQYF
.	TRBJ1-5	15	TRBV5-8	CASSLRGPLNQPQHF
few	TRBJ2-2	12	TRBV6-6	CASVEGVKELFF
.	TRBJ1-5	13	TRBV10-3	CAIKAGGSQPQHF
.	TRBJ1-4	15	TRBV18	CASSPQSQYLEKLFF
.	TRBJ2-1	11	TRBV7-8	CASSFSYEQFF
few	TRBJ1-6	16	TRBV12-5	CASGLIENPGGSPLHF